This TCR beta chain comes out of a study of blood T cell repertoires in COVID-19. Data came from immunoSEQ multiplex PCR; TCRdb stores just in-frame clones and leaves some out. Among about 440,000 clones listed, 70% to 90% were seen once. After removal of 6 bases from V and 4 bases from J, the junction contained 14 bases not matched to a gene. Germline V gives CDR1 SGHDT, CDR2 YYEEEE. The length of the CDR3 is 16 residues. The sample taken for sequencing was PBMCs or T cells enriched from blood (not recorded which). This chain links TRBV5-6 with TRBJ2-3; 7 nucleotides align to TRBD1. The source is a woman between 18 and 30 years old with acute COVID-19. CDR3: CASTPLGRQGPDTQYF. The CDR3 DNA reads TGTGCCAGCACCCCCCTCGGACGACAGGGTCCAGATACGCAGTATTTT.